These 27 T cell receptor beta chains were sequenced from one sample in a study of cytomegalovirus exposure and HLA in healthy donors. Assay used: immunoSEQ multiplex PCR; TCRdb lists only in-frame clones, some missing. Of around 130,000 clones listed, about 85% were seen once; the top ten hold 2.1%. The material sequenced was PBMCs. The source of these receptors is a woman in her twenties or thirties in good health and CMV-seronegative.

V and J are TRBV6-5 and TRBJ1-6; D unresolved. V lost 6 bases to trimming and J lost 0 bases, with 6 bases between them. Per germline, CDR1 MNHEY and CDR2 SVGAGI. This CDR3 spans 14 amino acids. The CDR3 coding sequence is TGTGCCAGCAGGTTGAGCTCCTATAATTCACCCCTCCACTTT. This codes for CASRLSSYNSPLHF.

This clone was observed once. The chain uses TRBV10-3 and TRBJ1-6; 7 positions match TRBD1. In germline, CDR1 is ENHRY, CDR2 SYGVKD. The CDR3 runs to 13 residues. The J segment lost 8 bases and the V segment lost 7 bases, leaving 5 bases of the junction unmatched. CDR3 coding DNA: TGTGCCATCAAGGGGCAGGGGGATTCACCCCTCCACTTT. Translation: CAIKGQGDSPLHF.

The J gene is TRBJ2-5, the V gene TRBV5-1; 11 bases match TRBD2. Germline CDR1 and CDR2: SGHRS and YFSETQ. Losses at the gene ends were 2 bases for V and 4 bases for J; bases not matched to a gene: 4. This CDR3 has 15 amino acids. Written as DNA, the CDR3 is TGCGCCAGCAGCTTTAGCGGGGGGGAAGTAGAGACCCAGTACTTC. It encodes CASSFSGGEVETQYF.

This sequence joins TRBV2 and TRBJ2-3; D unresolved. The CDR3 extends over 14 amino acids. Germline CDR1 SNHLY, CDR2 FYNNEI. Between the trimmed V and J ends, which lost 4 bases and 6 bases, there was a span of 14 bases. CDR3: CASSATRSVDTQYF. CDR3 nucleotide sequence: TGTGCCAGCAGTGCAACGCGGTCGGTTGATACGCAGTATTTT.

The chain uses TRBV5-1 and TRBJ2-7; tentative D call: TRBD2 (5 bases). Per the germline V gene, CDR1 is SGHRS and CDR2 is YFSETQ. The CDR3 sequence is 14 residues long. V lost 1 base and J lost 6, with 14 bases in between. The CDR3: CASSLKSGPLEQYF. The CDR3 coding sequence is TGCGCCAGCAGCTTGAAGAGCGGCCCCCTCGAGCAGTACTTC.

The V and J genes are TRBV11-1 and TRBJ1-1; 7 bases line up with TRBD1. Losses at the gene ends were 5 bases for V and 0 bases for J; bases not matched to a gene: 18. The germline V gene encodes CDR1 SGHAT and CDR2 FQDESV (reference sequence). CDR3 length: 19 amino acids. In DNA, the CDR3 is TGTGCCAGCAGCGGGGACAGAATAAGCATTTCGTTCATGAACACTGAAGCTTTCTTT. It yields the protein CASSGDRISISFMNTEAFF.

The rearrangement joins TRBV30 to TRBJ2-2; 8 bases line up with TRBD2. From germline, CDR1 is GTSNPN and CDR2 SVGIG (reference sequence). CDR3 length equals 15 residues. V trimming: 1 base; J trimming: 3 bases; junction bases outside the gene matches: 4. CDR3 bases: TGTGCCTGGAGTGATAGCGGGGTGTACACCGGGGAGCTGTTTTTT. The encoded protein is CAWSDSGVYTGELFF.

In this sample, this clone turned up a few times. The J gene is TRBJ2-7, the V gene TRBV7-8, with 9 bases identical to TRBD2. The germline V gene has CDR1 SGHVS and CDR2 FQNEAQ. The CDR3 is made up of 16 amino acids. The J segment lost 6 bases and the V segment lost 5 bases, leaving 14 bases of the junction unmatched. The CDR3 is CASSPTRAGGPSEQYF. CDR3 bases: TGTGCCAGCAGCCCTACCCGAGCGGGGGGCCCTAGCGAGCAGTACTTC.

The chain recombines TRBV4-1 with TRBJ2-1; the match to TRBD2 covers 11 bases. With V trimmed by 5 bases and J by 1 base, 4 bases remained unmatched. This CDR3 is built from 16 residues. In germline, CDR1 is MGHRA, CDR2 YSYEKL. The chain's CDR3 is CASSSVAGGSYNEQFF. CDR3 coding DNA: TGCGCCAGCAGCTCCGTAGCGGGGGGGTCCTACAATGAGCAGTTCTTC.

This chain uses TRBV19 with TRBJ2-5; TRBD1 is a possible D gene (5 bases). This CDR3 comprises 15 residues. V lost 3 bases, J lost 5 bases, and 16 bases lay in between. From germline, CDR1 is LNHDA and CDR2 SQIVND (reference sequence). This chain's CDR3 is CASSIMAGLSETQYF. The CDR3 DNA reads TGTGCCAGTAGTATTATGGCAGGGTTAAGCGAGACCCAGTACTTC.

This chain links TRBV6-6 with TRBJ2-1; D might be TRBD1 (5 bases). This CDR3 has 15 residues. Germline V gene sequence: CDR1 MNHNY, CDR2 SVGAGI (reference sequence). V was trimmed by 4 bases and J by 9 bases, leaving 19 bases between them. The CDR3 is CASSSHNQGRSEQFF. DNA of the CDR3: TGTGCCAGCAGTTCCCATAATCAGGGTAGGAGTGAGCAGTTCTTC.

V and J are TRBV4-1 and TRBJ2-3; TRBD1 aligns across 7 bases. Unmatched junction bases numbered 2, after V lost 1 base and J lost 1 base. This CDR3 spans 15 amino acids. Germline V gene data show CDR1 as MGHRA and CDR2 as YSYEKL. The CDR3 is CASSQVGQGTDTQYF. In DNA form, the CDR3 reads TGCGCCAGCAGCCAAGTAGGACAGGGCACAGATACGCAGTATTTT.

The V gene is TRBV21-1, the J gene TRBJ1-4; the tabulated D call, TRBD1, remains unverified against the DNA. TRBV21-1 is assigned pseudogene status. This CDR3 is built from 20 residues. Here the CDR3 reads CASSKGAGVPDSATNEKLFF. DNA for the CDR3: TGTGCCAGCAGCAAAGGTGCAGGGGTGCCGGACTCAGCAACTAATGAAAAACTGTTTTTT.

The chain combines TRBV11-3 with TRBJ1-6, with a tentative D call TRBD1 (6 bases). This CDR3 region has 15 residues. V lost 4 bases and J lost 6, with 13 bases in between. Germline CDR1 reads SGHNT; CDR2 reads YENEEA. CDR3 sequence: CASSYQQGPNSPLHF. DNA of the CDR3: TGTGCCAGCAGCTATCAACAGGGACCTAATTCACCCCTCCACTTT.

This rearrangement joins TRBV6-5 to TRBJ1-2; no firm D call. Germline CDR1 MNHEY, CDR2 SVGAGI. CDR3 size: 14 residues. Trimming removed 0 bases from V and 4 bases from J, with 9 bases in between. The CDR3 nucleotides are TGTGCCAGCAGTTACTCACGGGTTTTCTATGGCTACACCTTC. Its protein is CASSYSRVFYGYTF.

V usage is TRBV2 and J usage is TRBJ2-1, with D possibly being TRBD1 (5 bases). The CDR3 spans 11 residues. Trimming removed 6 bases at V and 9 bases at J, with 9 bases between. Germline V gives CDR1 SNHLY, CDR2 FYNNEI. Written as DNA, the CDR3 is TGTGCCAGCAGCACAGGCCTTGAGCAGTTCTTC. Translating gives CASSTGLEQFF.

The rearrangement links TRBV19 to TRBJ2-7, with 7 bases aligning to TRBD1. In germline, CDR1 is LNHDA, CDR2 SQIVND (reference sequence). V lost 6 bases to trimming and J lost 3 bases; unmatched junction nucleotides: 11. The CDR3 runs to 15 residues. The CDR3 protein is CASRNRGTGNYEQYF. CDR3 DNA sequence: TGTGCCAGTAGGAACAGGGGAACTGGGAACTACGAGCAGTACTTC.

To note about this clone: The same CDR3 also results from other DNA sequences found in this sample. The chain links TRBV19 to TRBJ2-5; 8 bases align to TRBD2. CDR3 length equals 15 residues. Germline CDR1 is LNHDA and CDR2 is SQIVND (reference sequence). The J segment lost 5 bases and the V segment lost 6 bases, leaving 11 bases of the junction unmatched. The CDR3 nucleotides read TGTGCCAGTAGCATCCTGGCGGGGGGCGCGGAGACCCAGTACTTC. It yields the protein CASSILAGGAETQYF.

J is TRBJ1-5 and V is TRBV7-9, with D perhaps matching TRBD1 (5 bases). Between the trimmed V and J ends, which lost 5 bases and 7 bases, there was a span of 9 bases. There are 12 residues in the CDR3. CDR1 SEHNR and CDR2 FQNEAQ come from the germline V gene (reference sequence). Here the CDR3 reads CASSTSGQPQHF. CDR3 nucleotide sequence: TGTGCCAGCAGCACCTCAGGGCAGCCCCAGCATTTT.

The chain uses TRBV13 and TRBJ2-5; 8 nucleotides line up with TRBD2. There are 15 residues in the CDR3. Losses at the gene ends were 8 bases for V and 4 bases for J; bases not matched to a gene: 12. The germline CDR1 and CDR2 sequences are PRHDT and FYEKMQ (reference sequence). The CDR3 nucleotides are TGTGCCAGCTTCCAAGCGGGGGCCCCACTAGAGACCCAGTACTTC. Its translation: CASFQAGAPLETQYF.

The chain couples TRBV6-1 to TRBJ2-3, with 14 bases fitting TRBD2. The V gene's germline CDR1 is MNHNS and CDR2 SASEGT. J gave up 5 bases and V 4 bases, and 5 bases lay outside the gene matches. The CDR3 is 16 residues long. The CDR3 bases are TGTGCCAGCAGTGGGGGACTAGCGGGGGCGGGAGATACGCAGTATTTT. Translating it yields CASSGGLAGAGDTQYF.

This chain joins TRBV5-6 and TRBJ1-3; tentative D call: TRBD1 (6 bases). The V gene lost 7 bases and the J gene lost 4 bases, with 21 bases spanning the gap. Germline loops: CDR1 SGHDT, CDR2 YYEEEE. The CDR3 totals 16 residues. The CDR3, as DNA: TGTGCCAGCGGACGGACAGCCAGCTTGGCAGGAAACACCATATATTTT. Protein: CASGRTASLAGNTIYF.

This clone was observed a few times. The V gene is TRBV19, the J gene TRBJ1-1; 9 bases are a match to TRBD1. With V trimmed by 5 bases and J by 4 bases, 5 bases remained unmatched. Germline loops: CDR1 LNHDA, CDR2 SQIVND (reference sequence). The CDR3 is 14 residues long. DNA of the CDR3: TGTGCCAGTAGTCAACAGGGGGCGCCCACTGAAGCTTTCTTT. Protein sequence: CASSQQGAPTEAFF. The full variable domain, its missing parts supplied by reference TRBV19 and TRBJ1-1, is DGGITQSPKYLFRKEGQNVTLSCEQNLNHDAMYWYRQDPGQGLRLIYYSQIVNDFQKGDIAEGYSVSREKKESFPLTVTSAQKNPTAFYLCASSQQGAPTEAFFGQGTRLTVV.

The rearrangement joins TRBV18 to TRBJ1-2, with 11 positions matching TRBD1. Losses at the gene ends were 3 bases for V and 4 bases for J; bases not matched to a gene: 7. This CDR3 comprises 16 residues. The germline CDR1 and CDR2 sequences are KGHSH and LQKENI. Here the CDR3 DNA reads TGTGCCAGCTCACCCGTGGGGACAGGGGGATTCTATGGCTACACCTTC. As protein: CASSPVGTGGFYGYTF.

The CDR3 loop reads CASSREGGGGPETQYF. The DNA for the CDR3 is TGTGCCAGTAGCCGCGAGGGGGGCGGGGGGCCGGAGACCCAGTACTTC. The chain carries TRBV19 and TRBJ2-5; TRBD2 agrees at 8 bases. V shed 6 bases, J shed 5 bases, and the junction held 14 bases outside the gene matches. Looked up from germline, CDR1 is LNHDA and CDR2 is SQIVND (reference sequence). The length of the CDR3 is 16 residues.

V gene TRBV6-6 combines with J gene TRBJ2-7; 13 bases are shared with TRBD2. The germline gives CDR1 MNHNY, CDR2 SVGAGI (reference sequence). Unmatched junction bases numbered 0, after V lost 5 bases and J lost 2 bases. CDR3 length: 14 residues. The DNA for the CDR3 is TGTGCCAGCAGTGGACTAGCGGGGGCCTACGAGCAGTACTTC. This sequence encodes CASSGLAGAYEQYF.

V and J are TRBV9 and TRBJ2-1; 11 bases fit TRBD2. Germline trimming cut 0 bases from V and 4 bases from J; bases unmatched to any gene: 6. The CDR3 totals 17 residues. Germline loops: CDR1 SGDLS, CDR2 YYNGEE. The CDR3 sequence is CASSVDPSGGLYNEQFF. In nucleotides, the CDR3 is TGTGCCAGCAGCGTAGACCCTAGCGGGGGGCTTTACAATGAGCAGTTCTTC.